This T cell receptor (beta chain) was sequenced for a study of T cell repertoires in cytomegalovirus infection (dated by TCRdb to the late 2010s). About the investigation overall: Donor HLA type was relevant to the analysis, as public TCR beta signatures indicated carriage of CMV infection together with the matching HLA type.

Reads for this sample came from an Illumina HiSeq 1500. Using fastp at Q25 and MiXCR, TCRdb reprocessed the public reads and kept productive beta chains. Every CDR3 protein is listed once, alongside the most common genes and DNA of its rows. Across this sample there are 680,000 or so distinct CDR3 sequences, with 35% to 40% seen only once. The top ten hold around 2.6% of the sample. This clonotype was observed a few times. No cognate antigen has been identified for it. Base quality data are lacking; no much larger clone is found one base away. The junction carries 14 bases between V and J, which are trimmed by 3 bases and 5 bases respectively. The CDR3 measures 14 amino acids from cysteine to phenylalanine. The entry retains the CDR3 DNA only, 42 bases that are in frame from base 1. Via the germline V gene, CDR1 is WSHSY and CDR2 SAAADI. General study outcomes and caveats: Cumulative frequency of public TCR beta family members discriminated carriers of CMV infection plus the relevant HLA type in this cohort and an independent roughly 340-donor cohort. In the ex vivo response, HLA-C-restricted CMV-specific TCR beta clonotypes were dominant, and in two of eight donors the single most frequent clonotype came from this HLA-C-restricted group.

The rearranged chain carries TRBV10-2 and TRBJ2-7; a weak D assignment points to TRBD1 (7 bases agree). The source of this sequence is a human donor in good health (CMV status not recorded). Some clones in this sample may be carry-over from other donors' samples. The sample was PBMCs. The CDR3 sequence is CASSDHRGTDEQYF. The nucleotides are TGCGCCAGCAGTGATCACCGGGGGACAGACGAGCAGTACTTC.